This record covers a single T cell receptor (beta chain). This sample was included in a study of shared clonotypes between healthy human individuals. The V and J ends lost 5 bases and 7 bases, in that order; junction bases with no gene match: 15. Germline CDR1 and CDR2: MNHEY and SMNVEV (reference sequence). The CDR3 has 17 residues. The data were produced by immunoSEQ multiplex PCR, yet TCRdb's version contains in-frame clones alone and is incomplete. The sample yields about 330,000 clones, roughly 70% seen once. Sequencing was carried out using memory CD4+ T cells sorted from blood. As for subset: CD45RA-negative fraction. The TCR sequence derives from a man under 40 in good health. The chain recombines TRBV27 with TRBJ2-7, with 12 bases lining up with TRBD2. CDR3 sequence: CASSPGALAGGVWEQYF. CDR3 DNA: TGTGCCAGCAGTCCTGGGGCCCTAGCGGGAGGGGTCTGGGAGCAGTACTTC.